The sequence of this T cell receptor (beta chain) was determined in a study of blood T cell repertoires in COVID-19 (dated by TCRdb to about 2020). About the study as a whole: Collaborator samples came from the United States, Italy and Spain and covered acute and convalescent phases of COVID-19. The material from the prospective study consisted of cDNA or gDNA derived from T cells, B-cell-depleted T cells, or PBMCs. The dataset comprised deeply sampled blood TCRbeta repertoires from subjects exposed to, actively infected with, or recovered from COVID-19. The repertoires were made available in a free public database intended to serve as a resource for research on the immune response to SARS-CoV-2. The samples were drawn from two sources: the first 160 participants of the ongoing ImmuneRACE study, and over 950 subjects contributed by 6 global collaborators. Nearly every sample came with metadata listing a de-identified subject ID, COVID-19 status, age in years and sex. HLA class I and class II types, where available, came from metadata supplied by the sample provider rather than from assay-based typing. The study at large found these results: The quantity of clinical and demographic metadata differed by source and by participant and was supplied without curation.

To note about this clone: The clone's antigen remains unknown. Nothing much larger sits one base from this clone, and base qualities are not available.

Collaborating institutions collected whole blood in K2EDTA tubes following their own protocols. For TCRbeta analysis, collaborators shipped samples as frozen whole blood, isolated PBMCs, or DNA extracted from either of those sample types. The CDR3 holds 19 amino acids from the cysteine to the phenylalanine. Just CDR3 DNA is preserved here, 57 bases in frame from base 1. The immunoSEQ Assay, a bias-controlled multiplex PCR, was used to amplify TCRbeta CDR3 regions from genomic DNA. The study's own analysis went as follows. Nucleated cell counts per sample were estimated from amplification of reference gene primers within the assay. To quantify the absolute abundance of each unique TCRbeta CDR3 rearrangement, sequence reads were collapsed and filtered. Productive Simpson clonality was computed per sample as the square root of Simpson's diversity index over productive rearrangements. What TCRdb holds here is the immuneACCESS table cut down to in-frame rearrangements. Part of the clones is not present; checked against another copy, under half of the missing clones reflect an unresolved V gene, and the others are unexplained. That table gives V, J and clone size, and the DNA gave D and trimming. The sample table records 250,000 to 350,000 clones; 89% of these occur just once. The ten largest make up roughly an eighth of the sample.

The chain is assembled from TRBV12-2 and TRBJ2-7; the DNA was not used to check the table's D call, TRBD2. TRBV12-2 is shown as a pseudogene. This receptor was identified in a woman aged 55-70 years with acute or convalescent COVID-19. Sequencing input: peripheral blood. The CDR3 reads as follows: CASRFRVQRTSGKTYEQYF. The DNA sequence follows: TGTGCAAGTCGCTTCCGTGTACAGCGGACTAGCGGGAAGACCTACGAGCAGTACTTC.